The rows below give T cell receptor beta chains drawn from one sample of a study of identical twins. MiXCR, run by TCRdb on the 5' RACE reads, gives a single entry per CDR3 protein. The sample consists of approximately 620,000 distinct CDR3 sequences, around 8.6% of them appearing once. This sample also appeared in a second study, on yellow fever vaccine responses in identical twins.

Sequenced input: PBMCs. The receptor set was obtained from a woman younger than 35 in good health. Both conserved end residues are part of each CDR3. Each record gives: J gene, D gene, clone size, V gene, CDR3 protein, CDR3 DNA. D genes are given only for firm matches. Only part of the rows carry a size: once, few, many, or a class if the clone is expanded.

J gene: TRBJ2-3; D gene: TRBD1; clone size: many; V gene: TRBV7-9; CDR3 protein: CASSLDRGTGITDTQYF; CDR3 DNA: TGTGCCAGCAGCTTAGACCGTGGGACAGGGATCACAGATACGCAGTATTTT
J gene: TRBJ1-4; D gene: .; clone size: .; V gene: TRBV5-1; CDR3 protein: CASAYGATNEKLFF; CDR3 DNA: TGCGCCAGCGCCTACGGAGCAACTAATGAAAAACTGTTTTTT
J gene: TRBJ2-6; D gene: .; clone size: many; V gene: TRBV25-1; CDR3 protein: CASSDATGAIVSGANVLTF; CDR3 DNA: TGTGCCAGCAGTGATGCGACAGGAGCGATCGTCTCTGGGGCCAACGTCCTGACTTTC
J gene: TRBJ2-2; D gene: .; clone size: many; V gene: TRBV11-1; CDR3 protein: CASSLGQMNTGELFF; CDR3 DNA: TGTGCCAGCAGCTTAGGACAGATGAACACCGGGGAGCTGTTTTTT
J gene: TRBJ2-7; D gene: .; clone size: few; V gene: TRBV29-1; CDR3 protein: CSVGQHYEQYF; CDR3 DNA: TGCAGCGTCGGACAGCACTACGAGCAGTACTTC
J gene: TRBJ2-7; D gene: .; clone size: .; V gene: TRBV29-1; CDR3 protein: CSVEEGGSSYEQYF; CDR3 DNA: TGCAGCGTTGAGGAGGGCGGTAGCTCCTACGAGCAGTACTTC
J gene: TRBJ2-2; D gene: .; clone size: .; V gene: TRBV10-3; CDR3 protein: CAISELRDGELFF; CDR3 DNA: TGTGCCATCAGTGAATTGAGGGACGGGGAGCTGTTTTTT
J gene: TRBJ2-2; D gene: .; clone size: many; V gene: TRBV6-1; CDR3 protein: CASSLNSVSNTGELFF; CDR3 DNA: TGTGCCAGCAGCCTCAATAGCGTCTCGAACACCGGGGAGCTGTTTTTT
J gene: TRBJ1-2; D gene: .; clone size: .; V gene: TRBV10-3; CDR3 protein: CAISEGPRARYTF; CDR3 DNA: TGTGCCATCAGTGAGGGCCCAAGGGCACGCTACACCTTC
J gene: TRBJ1-1; D gene: TRBD1; clone size: few; V gene: TRBV7-2; CDR3 protein: CASSRDRGHTEAFF; CDR3 DNA: TGTGCCAGCAGCCGGGACAGGGGGCACACTGAAGCTTTCTTT
J gene: TRBJ2-7; D gene: TRBD2; clone size: .; V gene: TRBV4-3; CDR3 protein: CASSQDTSGRIEQYF; CDR3 DNA: TGCGCCAGCAGCCAAGATACTAGCGGGAGGATCGAGCAGTACTTC
J gene: TRBJ1-1; D gene: .; clone size: .; V gene: TRBV5-4; CDR3 protein: CASSRQEAGSTEAFF; CDR3 DNA: TGTGCCAGCAGCCGCCAAGAGGCGGGAAGCACTGAAGCTTTCTTT
J gene: TRBJ2-5; D gene: TRBD2; clone size: .; V gene: TRBV11-2; CDR3 protein: CASSLGAGVKETQYF; CDR3 DNA: TGTGCCAGCAGCTTAGGAGCGGGGGTAAAAGAGACCCAGTACTTC
J gene: TRBJ2-7; D gene: .; clone size: few; V gene: TRBV5-1; CDR3 protein: CASSFHDRAPYEQYF; CDR3 DNA: TGCGCCAGCAGCTTTCACGACAGAGCTCCCTACGAGCAGTACTTC
J gene: TRBJ2-5; D gene: .; clone size: few; V gene: TRBV20-1; CDR3 protein: CSARVAGTETQYF; CDR3 DNA: TGCAGTGCTAGAGTGGCAGGGACGGAGACCCAGTACTTC
J gene: TRBJ2-2; D gene: TRBD2; clone size: .; V gene: TRBV28; CDR3 protein: CASSSPEASGRAVEYTGELFF; CDR3 DNA: TGTGCCAGCAGTTCCCCAGAAGCTAGCGGGAGGGCCGTTGAATACACCGGGGAGCTGTTTTTT
J gene: TRBJ2-3; D gene: TRBD2; clone size: many; V gene: TRBV10-3; CDR3 protein: CAISEGGLAGGRMTDTQYF; CDR3 DNA: TGTGCCATCAGTGAGGGAGGACTAGCGGGAGGGAGGATGACAGATACGCAGTATTTT
J gene: TRBJ2-2; D gene: .; clone size: .; V gene: TRBV9; CDR3 protein: CASSVAEGDGELFF; CDR3 DNA: TGTGCCAGCAGCGTTGCAGAGGGTGACGGGGAGCTGTTTTTT
J gene: TRBJ2-3; D gene: TRBD2; clone size: few; V gene: TRBV11-2; CDR3 protein: CASSYRTSGRAGGTQYF; CDR3 DNA: TGTGCCAGCAGCTATAGGACTAGCGGGAGGGCCGGGGGTACGCAGTATTTT
J gene: TRBJ2-5; D gene: .; clone size: few; V gene: TRBV20-1; CDR3 protein: CSARFGGRETQYF; CDR3 DNA: TGCAGTGCTAGGTTTGGGGGCCGGGAGACCCAGTACTTC
J gene: TRBJ2-1; D gene: .; clone size: many; V gene: TRBV4-1; CDR3 protein: CASSHSSGPSPQFF; CDR3 DNA: TGCGCCAGCAGCCACTCCTCTGGACCGAGTCCCCAGTTCTTC
J gene: TRBJ2-1; D gene: TRBD2; clone size: .; V gene: TRBV28; CDR3 protein: CASKSGALAGGSMDEQFF; CDR3 DNA: TGTGCCAGCAAATCAGGGGCACTAGCGGGAGGGTCTATGGATGAGCAGTTCTTC
J gene: TRBJ2-1; D gene: TRBD2; clone size: .; V gene: TRBV4-2; CDR3 protein: CASSQPLAPLGGGEQFF; CDR3 DNA: TGTGCCAGCAGCCAACCACTAGCGCCCCTCGGGGGAGGTGAGCAGTTCTTC
J gene: TRBJ2-7; D gene: TRBD1; clone size: many; V gene: TRBV9; CDR3 protein: CASSVETGGPYEQYF; CDR3 DNA: TGTGCCAGCAGCGTAGAAACAGGGGGCCCCTACGAGCAGTACTTC
J gene: TRBJ2-7; D gene: .; clone size: .; V gene: TRBV5-1; CDR3 protein: CASSSMEGLNEQYF; CDR3 DNA: TGCGCCAGCAGCTCCATGGAGGGTCTTAACGAGCAGTACTTC
J gene: TRBJ2-7; D gene: TRBD2; clone size: few; V gene: TRBV18; CDR3 protein: CASSPSGRYTHEQYF; CDR3 DNA: TGTGCCAGCTCACCTAGCGGGAGGTATACCCACGAGCAGTACTTC
J gene: TRBJ2-1; D gene: .; clone size: many; V gene: TRBV24-1; CDR3 protein: CATSDLNSLQFF; CDR3 DNA: TGTGCCACCAGTGATTTGAACTCCCTTCAGTTCTTC
J gene: TRBJ2-7; D gene: TRBD1; clone size: many; V gene: TRBV5-1; CDR3 protein: CASSQPGQAYEQYF; CDR3 DNA: TGCGCCAGCAGCCAACCGGGACAGGCCTACGAGCAGTACTTC
J gene: TRBJ2-5; D gene: .; clone size: .; V gene: TRBV6-2/TRBV6-3; CDR3 protein: CASSYSRMAASQETQYF; CDR3 DNA: TGTGCCAGCAGTTACTCGCGCATGGCAGCCTCACAAGAGACCCAGTACTTC
J gene: TRBJ2-3; D gene: TRBD2; clone size: many; V gene: TRBV11-2; CDR3 protein: CASSLDRTSGGHRPSTDTQYF; CDR3 DNA: TGTGCCAGCAGCTTAGATAGGACTAGCGGGGGTCACAGGCCTAGCACAGATACGCAGTATTTT
J gene: TRBJ2-1; D gene: .; clone size: many; V gene: TRBV20-1; CDR3 protein: CSANTGEVVEQFF; CDR3 DNA: TGCAGTGCAAACACAGGGGAGGTCGTAGAGCAGTTCTTC
J gene: TRBJ1-2; D gene: .; clone size: many; V gene: TRBV6-2/TRBV6-3; CDR3 protein: CASSYEAWGYTF; CDR3 DNA: TGTGCCAGCAGTTACGAGGCGTGGGGCTACACCTTC
J gene: TRBJ2-5; D gene: .; clone size: many; V gene: TRBV29-1; CDR3 protein: CSVEDPGKRTSETQYF; CDR3 DNA: TGCAGCGTTGAAGATCCTGGCAAGCGTACCTCGGAGACCCAGTACTTC
J gene: TRBJ1-5; D gene: .; clone size: .; V gene: TRBV20-1; CDR3 protein: CSAETGRLNQPQHF; CDR3 DNA: TGCAGTGCTGAAACTGGACGTCTCAATCAGCCCCAGCATTTT
J gene: TRBJ2-3; D gene: .; clone size: .; V gene: TRBV4-1; CDR3 protein: CASSHRTGDTDTQYF; CDR3 DNA: TGCGCCAGCTCCCACAGAACGGGTGACACAGATACGCAGTATTTT
J gene: TRBJ2-7; D gene: TRBD1; clone size: .; V gene: TRBV18; CDR3 protein: CASSPGTVINEQYF; CDR3 DNA: TGTGCCAGCTCACCCGGGACAGTGATTAACGAGCAGTACTTC
J gene: TRBJ2-1; D gene: .; clone size: few; V gene: TRBV6-4; CDR3 protein: CASSDASSNEQFF; CDR3 DNA: TGTGCCAGCAGTGACGCGAGTTCCAATGAGCAGTTCTTC
J gene: TRBJ2-3; D gene: TRBD2; clone size: .; V gene: TRBV2; CDR3 protein: CASSESGGIITDTQYF; CDR3 DNA: TGTGCCAGCAGTGAGTCGGGGGGGATTATCACAGATACGCAGTATTTT
J gene: TRBJ1-1; D gene: TRBD1; clone size: .; V gene: TRBV6-1; CDR3 protein: CASRRQGELAEAFF; CDR3 DNA: TGTGCCAGCAGACGACAGGGGGAATTGGCTGAAGCTTTCTTT
J gene: TRBJ2-1; D gene: .; clone size: few; V gene: TRBV10-3; CDR3 protein: CAISAGRRDNEQFF; CDR3 DNA: TGTGCCATCAGTGCCGGGAGACGGGACAATGAGCAGTTCTTC
J gene: TRBJ1-6; D gene: .; clone size: .; V gene: TRBV20-1; CDR3 protein: CSARDTSYNSPLHF; CDR3 DNA: TGCAGTGCTAGAGACACCTCCTATAATTCACCCCTCCACTTT
J gene: TRBJ1-1; D gene: .; clone size: .; V gene: TRBV7-6; CDR3 protein: CASSLEAIPDTEAFF; CDR3 DNA: TGTGCCAGCAGCTTAGAGGCCATCCCGGACACTGAAGCTTTCTTT
J gene: TRBJ2-1; D gene: TRBD2; clone size: few; V gene: TRBV4-1; CDR3 protein: CASSQAVRTSGSVSSYNEQFF; CDR3 DNA: TGCGCCAGCAGCCAAGCCGTCCGGACTAGCGGGAGCGTCAGCTCCTACAATGAGCAGTTCTTC
J gene: TRBJ2-1; D gene: .; clone size: few; V gene: TRBV24-1; CDR3 protein: CATRGAYNEQFF; CDR3 DNA: TGTGCCACCAGGGGAGCCTACAATGAGCAGTTCTTC
J gene: TRBJ1-4; D gene: TRBD1; clone size: .; V gene: TRBV3-1; CDR3 protein: CASSRKTGGGEKLFF; CDR3 DNA: TGTGCCAGCAGCCGTAAGACAGGGGGCGGTGAAAAACTGTTTTTT
J gene: TRBJ2-3; D gene: .; clone size: .; V gene: TRBV12-3/TRBV12-4; CDR3 protein: CASSLRRITDTQYF; CDR3 DNA: TGTGCCAGCAGTTTGCGGCGGATCACAGATACGCAGTATTTT
J gene: TRBJ2-7; D gene: .; clone size: .; V gene: TRBV6-1; CDR3 protein: CASGPSGTGSYEQYF; CDR3 DNA: TGTGCCAGCGGGCCCTCCGGGACGGGCTCCTACGAGCAGTACTTC
J gene: TRBJ2-7; D gene: TRBD2; clone size: few; V gene: TRBV3-1; CDR3 protein: CASTPGRTSGRSEQYF; CDR3 DNA: TGTGCCAGTACCCCGGGACGGACTAGCGGGAGAAGCGAGCAGTACTTC
J gene: TRBJ2-5; D gene: TRBD2; clone size: .; V gene: TRBV20-1; CDR3 protein: CSARLASGRETQYF; CDR3 DNA: TGCAGTGCTAGGCTTGCCAGCGGGAGGGAGACCCAGTACTTC
J gene: TRBJ2-3; D gene: .; clone size: .; V gene: TRBV5-1; CDR3 protein: CASSLGWSATDTQYF; CDR3 DNA: TGCGCCAGCAGCCTTGGCTGGTCAGCCACAGATACGCAGTATTTT
J gene: TRBJ2-7; D gene: TRBD2; clone size: few; V gene: TRBV7-9; CDR3 protein: CASRASGREDLTYEQYF; CDR3 DNA: TGTGCCAGCAGGGCTAGCGGGAGAGAAGATTTGACCTACGAGCAGTACTTC
J gene: TRBJ1-6; D gene: .; clone size: few; V gene: TRBV14; CDR3 protein: CASSQWGSNSPLHF; CDR3 DNA: TGTGCCAGCAGCCAATGGGGAAGCAATTCACCCCTCCACTTT
J gene: TRBJ2-1; D gene: .; clone size: many; V gene: TRBV7-9; CDR3 protein: CASSHGWNEQFF; CDR3 DNA: TGTGCCAGCAGCCATGGGTGGAATGAGCAGTTCTTC